These T cell receptor beta chains were read from a single sample in a study of Ad26.COV2.S vaccination and SARS-CoV-2 variants. Sequencing was performed with immunoSEQ multiplex PCR; in TCRdb, only in-frame clones are kept and a portion is missing. Of about 350,000 clones in the sample, 85% were seen once. Sample: peripheral blood, taken in a trial of Ad26.COV2.S vaccine versus placebo. The receptor set was obtained from a person between 18 and 65 years old who received the Ad26.COV2.S COVID-19 vaccine or a placebo. Each CDR3 is given with its conserved first and last residue. Fields, in order: J gene, D gene, clone size, V gene, CDR3 DNA, CDR3 protein. D genes are given only for firm matches. A clone size is listed for some rows: how often the clone was seen (once, few, many), or a class if it is expanded.

>TRBJ2-1|TRBD1|NA|TRBV9
TGTGCCAGCACCACCGGGACAGGGGTTTTCAATGAGCAGTTCTTC
CASTTGTGVFNEQFF
>TRBJ2-1|NA|NA|TRBV6-2/TRBV6-3
TGTGCCAGCAGTTACTCAGGGAGCTCCTACAATGAGCAGTTCTTC
CASSYSGSSYNEQFF
>TRBJ2-5|TRBD1|many|TRBV7-9
TGTGCCAGCAGCACCGGGACAGGGGGAGAGACCCAGTACTTC
CASSTGTGGETQYF
>TRBJ1-1|NA|NA|TRBV11-2
TGTGCCAGCAGCCTCGTTACTGGGTGGGGGCACACTGAAGCTTTCTTT
CASSLVTGWGHTEAFF
>TRBJ2-5|TRBD1|NA|TRBV9
TGTGCCAGCAGCCCCAGGGGACAGGGGGCGGTTGAAGAGACCCAGTACTTC
CASSPRGQGAVEETQYF
>TRBJ2-1|TRBD2|NA|TRBV9
TGTGCCAGCACAGCGGGACTAGCGGGCGAAGGGGAGCAGTTCTTC
CASTAGLAGEGEQFF
>TRBJ2-2|NA|NA|TRBV12-3/TRBV12-4
TGTGCCAGCAGTTTTATTCGAGCCGGGGAGCTGTTTTTT
CASSFIRAGELFF
>TRBJ2-7|TRBD1|NA|TRBV11-3
TGTGCCAGCAGCTTTACCGGGACAGGGGTTTCCGAGCAGTACTTC
CASSFTGTGVSEQYF
>TRBJ2-2|TRBD1|NA|TRBV5-1
TGCGCCAGCAGCCCGAACAGGGGAGATGGGGAGCTGTTTTTT
CASSPNRGDGELFF
>TRBJ1-1|NA|NA|TRBV10-3
TGTGCCATCAGCTCAACGAGCGAGTCCACCTTTGAAGCTTTCTTT
CAISSTSESTFEAFF
>TRBJ2-7|NA|NA|TRBV14
TGTGCCAGCAGCCAAGATTGGGCCAAGCAGTACTTC
CASSQDWAKQYF
>TRBJ1-2|TRBD1|few|TRBV6-1
TGTGCCAGCAGTGAAGGGGAGGGGGCCCCCTATGGCTACACCTTC
CASSEGEGAPYGYTF
>TRBJ2-1|NA|once|TRBV7-2
TGTGCCAGCAGCTTATGGAACAATGAGCAGTTCTTC
CASSLWNNEQFF
>TRBJ2-7|NA|NA|TRBV10-3
TGTGCCATCAGCCTCCGGGACGGAGGCTACGAGCAGTACTTC
CAISLRDGGYEQYF
>TRBJ2-1|TRBD2|NA|TRBV7-9
TGTGCCAGCAGCTCGGGACTAGCGGTCTACAATGAGCAGTTCTTC
CASSSGLAVYNEQFF
>TRBJ2-7|TRBD1|NA|TRBV27
TGTGCCAGCAGTTTATTAACCGGGACAGGGGTAACCTACGAGCAGTACTTC
CASSLLTGTGVTYEQYF
>TRBJ2-7|NA|NA|TRBV27
TGTGCCAGCAGTTTGGTGGGAGGTGTTGGAGAGCAGTACTTC
CASSLVGGVGEQYF
>TRBJ1-5|TRBD1|few|TRBV2
TGTGCCAGCAGTGCTACGGGACAGAATCAGCCCCAGCATTTT
CASSATGQNQPQHF
>TRBJ2-4|NA|NA|TRBV5-8
TGTGCCAGCAGCTTGGTCGTTATGTCGACCGGCAAAAACATTCAGTACTTC
CASSLVVMSTGKNIQYF
>TRBJ2-4|NA|NA|TRBV19
TGTGCCAGTAGTATGAGGGGCCTGACAGCCAAAAACATTCAGTACTTC
CASSMRGLTAKNIQYF
>TRBJ2-7|TRBD2|NA|TRBV6-2/TRBV6-3
TGTGCCAGCAGTTCCCCTACTAGCGGGAGTAGGGAGCAGTACTTC
CASSSPTSGSREQYF
>TRBJ2-5|TRBD1|NA|TRBV6-5
TGTGCCAGCAGGAGGGGGATACAGGGGGCAGAGACCCAGTACTTC
CASRRGIQGAETQYF
>TRBJ1-1|NA|NA|TRBV6-2/TRBV6-3
TGTGCCAGCAGTTTAGGGGGTACTTTCTCTGAAGCTTTCTTT
CASSLGGTFSEAFF
>TRBJ1-6|TRBD1|NA|TRBV7-2
TGTGCCAGCAGCTCCCCCCCCGGGACAGGGGGCGATTCACCCCTCCACTTT
CASSSPPGTGGDSPLHF
>TRBJ2-3|TRBD2|NA|TRBV4-3
TGCGCCAGCAGCCAAGGGGGGGGACTAGCCGCAGATACGCAGTATTTT
CASSQGGGLAADTQYF
>TRBJ1-1|TRBD1|NA|TRBV7-2
TGTGCCAGCAGACGCCTGACAGGGATCGGCACTGAAGCTTTCTTT
CASRRLTGIGTEAFF
>TRBJ2-1|NA|few|TRBV5-1
TGCGCCAGCAGCTTGCTTCGCCACGAGCAGTTCTTC
CASSLLRHEQFF
>TRBJ2-1|TRBD2|NA|TRBV27
TGTGCCAGCAGTGCAAGCGCCGGGACTAGTAGATATGAGCAGTTCTTC
CASSASAGTSRYEQFF
>TRBJ1-2|TRBD1|few|TRBV5-1
TGCGCCAGCAGACAGGGACAGGCAAACTATGGCTACACCTTC
CASRQGQANYGYTF
>TRBJ2-3|NA|few|TRBV19
TGTGCCAGTAGTTCTACGCGATATACGCAGTATTTT
CASSSTRYTQYF
>TRBJ2-7|NA|NA|TRBV6-2/TRBV6-3
TGTGCCAGCAGTTACATTCGCGGCAGGGTTGCAGACGAGCAGTACTTC
CASSYIRGRVADEQYF
>TRBJ2-5|NA|NA|TRBV7-2
TGTGCCAGCAGCCCGACACGGGGGGAGACCCAGTACTTC
CASSPTRGETQYF
>TRBJ1-4|NA|NA|TRBV7-8
TGTGCCAGCAGCTTAGGGCGGGGGGCAACTAATGAAAAACTGTTTTTT
CASSLGRGATNEKLFF
>TRBJ2-2|TRBD1|NA|TRBV3-1/TRBV3-2
TGTGCCAGCAGAGGGGGCAATAAGAACGGGGAGCTGTTTTTT
CASRGGNKNGELFF
>TRBJ2-1|TRBD2|NA|TRBV4-3
TGCGCCAGCAGCCAAGATCTTTTAGGGCTAGCGGGAGTGGGCGATGAGCAGTTCTTC
CASSQDLLGLAGVGDEQFF
>TRBJ2-2|NA|NA|TRBV9
TGTGCCAGCAGCGCCAGGGGAAGGTCGGTTGACGGGGAGCTGTTTTTT
CASSARGRSVDGELFF
>TRBJ2-3|NA|NA|TRBV15
TGTGCCACCAGCAGCGGCAGACTAAACACAGATACGCAGTATTTT
CATSSGRLNTDTQYF
>TRBJ2-7|NA|NA|TRBV13
TGTGCCAGCAGCTTAGGCTCTATTTATCCGGGTGAGCAGTACTTC
CASSLGSIYPGEQYF
>TRBJ2-1|TRBD1|NA|TRBV14
TGTGCCAGCGCGAGTTCGGACAGGTTCTACAATGAGCAGTTCTTC
CASASSDRFYNEQFF
>TRBJ1-1|TRBD1|NA|TRBV27
TGTGCCAGCAGTTACAGGGGGCGAATGAACACTGAAGCTTTCTTT
CASSYRGRMNTEAFF
>TRBJ1-1|TRBD1|NA|TRBV2
TGTGCCAGCAACCGACAGGGGGCTCTTACTGAAGCTTTCTTT
CASNRQGALTEAFF
>TRBJ2-5|TRBD2|NA|TRBV4-3
TGCGCCAGCAGCCAAGGGACTAGCGGGGGGGCCGCCCGGGAGACCCAGTACTTC
CASSQGTSGGAARETQYF
>TRBJ2-5|NA|few|TRBV7-2
TGTGCCAGCAGCTTATTGGGCGGGCGAGGGAGGGAGACCCAGTACTTC
CASSLLGGRGRETQYF
>TRBJ2-2|TRBD1|NA|TRBV19
TGTGCCAGTACAAGGGGGCAGGGGTTGGTCGGGGAGCTGTTTTTT
CASTRGQGLVGELFF
>TRBJ1-5|NA|NA|TRBV7-2
TGTGCCAGCAGCTTAGTGACAGTTAGCAATCAGCCCCAGCATTTT
CASSLVTVSNQPQHF
>TRBJ1-5|TRBD1|NA|TRBV19
TGTGCCAGTAGTCCGGGACAGAGTCAGCCCCAGCATTTT
CASSPGQSQPQHF
>TRBJ1-5|TRBD1|NA|TRBV4-1
TGCGCCAGCAGCCAAGAGGTAACAGGGGATCTGCCCCAGCATTTT
CASSQEVTGDLPQHF
>TRBJ1-2|NA|NA|TRBV7-2
TGTGCCAGCAGCTTAGCGCGACGATATGGCTACACCTTC
CASSLARRYGYTF
>TRBJ1-6|TRBD1|NA|TRBV28
TGTGCCAGCAGTTTATCTTACAGGGGTTTTTCACCCCTCCACTTT
CASSLSYRGFSPLHF
>TRBJ2-7|NA|once|TRBV4-1
TGCGCCAGCAGCTTCCGGGGTATATCCTACGAGCAGTACTTC
CASSFRGISYEQYF
>TRBJ1-4|NA|NA|TRBV25-1
TGTGCCAGCAGGAACCCGGGGAAAGGTGGACTGTTTTTT
CASRNPGKGGLFF
>TRBJ2-2|NA|NA|TRBV7-9
TGTGCCAGCAGCTCCTCGGACAGATACACCGGGGAGCTGTTTTTT
CASSSSDRYTGELFF
>TRBJ1-2|NA|NA|TRBV6-5
TGTGCCAGCAGTTACACAGGGTTCGATAGCTATGGCTACACCTTC
CASSYTGFDSYGYTF
>TRBJ1-4|NA|NA|TRBV2
TGTGCCAGCAGTGAGGTTGCCCTCGCTAGACTGTTTTTT
CASSEVALARLFF
>TRBJ2-1|TRBD2|NA|TRBV28
TGTGCCAGCCGGCTTCAAGGCGGGAGCTTGGTGAATGAGCAGTTCTTC
CASRLQGGSLVNEQFF
>TRBJ1-1|NA|NA|TRBV5-8
TGTGCCAGCAGCTTGGTTCTGACCCAGTGGGTGAACACTGAAGCTTTCTTT
CASSLVLTQWVNTEAFF
>TRBJ2-3|TRBD2|NA|TRBV28
TGTGCCACCACGTCTAGCGGAAGCACAGATACGCAGTATTTT
CATTSSGSTDTQYF
>TRBJ2-7|TRBD1|NA|TRBV5-1
TGCGCCAGCAGCCCGGACAGGGGTTATTTGTCGGGGCAGTACTTC
CASSPDRGYLSGQYF
>TRBJ1-2|TRBD1|NA|TRBV7-2
TGTGCCAGCAGCCATTCGGAAGGGGGCGCAAGGGATCTCTTTGGCTACACCTTC
CASSHSEGGARDLFGYTF
>TRBJ2-7|TRBD1|NA|TRBV29-1
TGCAGCCCTAACAGGGACAGGCGAATTAACGAGCAGTACTTC
CSPNRDRRINEQYF